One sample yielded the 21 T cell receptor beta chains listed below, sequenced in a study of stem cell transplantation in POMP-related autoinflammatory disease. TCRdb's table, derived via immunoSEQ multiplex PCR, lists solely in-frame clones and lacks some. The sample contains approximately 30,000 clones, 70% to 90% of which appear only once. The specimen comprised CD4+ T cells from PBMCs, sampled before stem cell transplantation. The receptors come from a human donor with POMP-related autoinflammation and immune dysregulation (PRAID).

The CDR3 region is CASSPLKGPYEQYF. For the CDR3, the DNA is TGTGCCAGCAGTCCGCTAAAAGGGCCCTACGAGCAGTACTTC. V gene TRBV7-9 combines with J gene TRBJ2-7, with D unclear. Germline V CDR1 and CDR2: SEHNR, FQNEAQ (reference sequence). Trimming removed 6 bases at V and 2 bases at J, with 14 bases between. This CDR3 region has 14 residues.

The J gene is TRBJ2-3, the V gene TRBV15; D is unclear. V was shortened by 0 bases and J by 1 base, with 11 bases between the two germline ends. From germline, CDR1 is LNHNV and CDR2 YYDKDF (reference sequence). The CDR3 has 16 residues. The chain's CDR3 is CATSRDRDIRTDTQYF. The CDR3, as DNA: TGTGCCACCAGCAGAGATAGAGACATTCGCACAGATACGCAGTATTTT. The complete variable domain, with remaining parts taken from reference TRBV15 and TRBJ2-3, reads DAMVIQNPRYQVTQFGKPVTLSCSQTLNHNVMYWYQQKSSQAPKLLFHYYDKDFNNEADTPDNFQSRRPNTSFCFLDIRSPGLGDTAMYLCATSRDRDIRTDTQYFGPGTRLTVL.

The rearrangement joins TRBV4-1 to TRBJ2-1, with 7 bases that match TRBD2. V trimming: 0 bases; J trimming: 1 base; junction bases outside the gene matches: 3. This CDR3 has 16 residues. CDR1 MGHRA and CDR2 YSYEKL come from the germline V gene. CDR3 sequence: CASSQDRGGSYNEQFF. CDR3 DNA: TGCGCCAGCAGCCAAGATCGCGGGGGATCCTACAATGAGCAGTTCTTC.

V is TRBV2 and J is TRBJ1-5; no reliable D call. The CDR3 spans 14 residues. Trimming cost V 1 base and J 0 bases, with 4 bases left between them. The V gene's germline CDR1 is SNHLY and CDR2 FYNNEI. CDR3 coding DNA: TGTGCCAGCAGTGAAGTAGATAGCAATCAGCCCCAGCATTTT. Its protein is CASSEVDSNQPQHF.

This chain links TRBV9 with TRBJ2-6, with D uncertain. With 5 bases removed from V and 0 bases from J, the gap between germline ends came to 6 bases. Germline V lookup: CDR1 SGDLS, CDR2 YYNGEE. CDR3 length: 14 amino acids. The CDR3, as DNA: TGTGCCAGCAGGGGGTTCTCTGGGGCCAACGTCCTGACTTTC. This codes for CASRGFSGANVLTF.

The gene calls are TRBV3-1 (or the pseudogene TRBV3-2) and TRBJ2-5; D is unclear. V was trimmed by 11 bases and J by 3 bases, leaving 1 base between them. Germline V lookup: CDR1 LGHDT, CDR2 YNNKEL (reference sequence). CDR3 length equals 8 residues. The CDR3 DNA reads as TGTGCCGAAGAGACCCAGTACTTC. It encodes CAEETQYF.

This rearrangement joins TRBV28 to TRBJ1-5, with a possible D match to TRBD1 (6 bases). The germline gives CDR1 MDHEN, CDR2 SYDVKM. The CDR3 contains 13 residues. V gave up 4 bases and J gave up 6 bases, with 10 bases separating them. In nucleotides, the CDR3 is TGTGCCAGCAGTTCGGACAGACCTCAGCCCCAGCATTTT. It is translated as CASSSDRPQPQHF.

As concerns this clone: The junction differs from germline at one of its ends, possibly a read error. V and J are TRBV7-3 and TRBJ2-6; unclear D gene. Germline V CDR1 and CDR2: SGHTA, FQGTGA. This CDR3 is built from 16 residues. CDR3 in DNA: TGCGCCAGCAGCCCAGGACGTAACTCTGGGGCCAACGTCCTGACTTTC. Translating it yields CASSPGRNSGANVLTF.

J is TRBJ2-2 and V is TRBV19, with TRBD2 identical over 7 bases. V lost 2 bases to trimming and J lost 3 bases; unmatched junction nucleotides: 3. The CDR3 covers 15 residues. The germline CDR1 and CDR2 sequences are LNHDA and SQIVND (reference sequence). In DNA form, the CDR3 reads TGTGCCAGTAGTATACGGCTAGCGGACACCGGGGAGCTGTTTTTT. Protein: CASSIRLADTGELFF.

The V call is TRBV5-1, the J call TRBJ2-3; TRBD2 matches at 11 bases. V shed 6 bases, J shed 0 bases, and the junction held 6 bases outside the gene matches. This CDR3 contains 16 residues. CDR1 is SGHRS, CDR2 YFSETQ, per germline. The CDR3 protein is CASKSSGGSSTDTQYF. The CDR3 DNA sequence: TGCGCCAGCAAATCTAGCGGGGGGTCTAGCACAGATACGCAGTATTTT.

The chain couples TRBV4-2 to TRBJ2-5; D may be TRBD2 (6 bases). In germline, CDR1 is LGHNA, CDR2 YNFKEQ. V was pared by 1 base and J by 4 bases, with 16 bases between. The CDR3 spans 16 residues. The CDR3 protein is CASSQGPGRGGETQYF. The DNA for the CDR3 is TGTGCCAGCAGCCAAGGCCCAGGACGGGGAGGAGAGACCCAGTACTTC.

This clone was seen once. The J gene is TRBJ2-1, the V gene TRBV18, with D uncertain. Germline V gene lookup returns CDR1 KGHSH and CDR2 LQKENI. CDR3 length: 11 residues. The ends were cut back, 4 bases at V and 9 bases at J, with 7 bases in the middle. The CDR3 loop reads CASSLGVEQFF. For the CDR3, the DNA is TGTGCCAGCTCACTAGGAGTTGAGCAGTTCTTC.

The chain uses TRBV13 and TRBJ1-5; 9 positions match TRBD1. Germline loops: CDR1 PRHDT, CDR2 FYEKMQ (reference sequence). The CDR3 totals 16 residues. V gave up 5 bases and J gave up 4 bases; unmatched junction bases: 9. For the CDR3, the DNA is TGTGCCAGCAGCACCGGGACAGGGAATGGGAATCAGCCCCAGCATTTT. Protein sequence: CASSTGTGNGNQPQHF.

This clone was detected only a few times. The CDR3 protein is CASSLTPDAQPQHF. The CDR3 bases are TGTGCCAGCAGCTTAACTCCAGACGCCCAGCCCCAGCATTTT. The rearrangement links TRBV7-3 to TRBJ1-5; D unresolved. The CDR3 sequence is 14 residues long. The V end lost 0 bases, the J end lost 7 bases, and 10 bases lay between the germline ends. Germline V lookup: CDR1 SGHTA, CDR2 FQGTGA.

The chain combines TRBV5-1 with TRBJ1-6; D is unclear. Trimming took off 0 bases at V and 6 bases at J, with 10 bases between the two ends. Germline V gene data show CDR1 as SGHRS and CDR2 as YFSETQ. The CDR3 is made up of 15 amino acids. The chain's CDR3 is CASSLDGRVNSPLHF. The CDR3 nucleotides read TGCGCCAGCAGCTTGGATGGGCGAGTTAATTCACCCCTCCACTTT.

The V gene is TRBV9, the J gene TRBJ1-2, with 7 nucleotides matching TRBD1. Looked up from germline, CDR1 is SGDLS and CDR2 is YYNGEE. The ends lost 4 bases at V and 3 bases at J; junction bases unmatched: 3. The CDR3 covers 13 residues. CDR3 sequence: CASSRDRDYGYTF. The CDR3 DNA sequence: TGTGCCAGCAGCCGCGACAGGGACTATGGCTACACCTTC.

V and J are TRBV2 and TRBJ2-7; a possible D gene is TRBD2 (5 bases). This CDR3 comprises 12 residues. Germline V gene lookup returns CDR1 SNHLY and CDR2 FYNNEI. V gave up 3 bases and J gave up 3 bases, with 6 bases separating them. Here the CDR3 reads CASSDRGYEQYF. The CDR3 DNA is TGTGCCAGCAGTGATCGGGGCTACGAGCAGTACTTC.

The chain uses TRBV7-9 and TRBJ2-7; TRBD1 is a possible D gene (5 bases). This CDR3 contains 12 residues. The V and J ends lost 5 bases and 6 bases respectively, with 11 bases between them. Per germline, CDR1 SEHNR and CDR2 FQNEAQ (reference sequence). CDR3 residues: CASSVDSFEQYF. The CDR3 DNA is TGTGCCAGCAGCGTCGACAGTTTCGAGCAGTACTTC.

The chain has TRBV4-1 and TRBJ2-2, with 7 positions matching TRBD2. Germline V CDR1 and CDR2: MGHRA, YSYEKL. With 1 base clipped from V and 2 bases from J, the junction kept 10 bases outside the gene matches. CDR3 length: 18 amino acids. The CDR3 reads CASSQGFWLADNTGELFF. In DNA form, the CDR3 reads TGCGCCAGCAGCCAAGGATTCTGGCTAGCGGACAACACCGGGGAGCTGTTTTTT.

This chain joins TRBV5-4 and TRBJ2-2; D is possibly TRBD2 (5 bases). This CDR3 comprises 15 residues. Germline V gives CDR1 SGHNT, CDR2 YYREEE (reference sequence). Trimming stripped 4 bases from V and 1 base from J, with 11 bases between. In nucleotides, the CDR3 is TGTGCCAGCAGCCCACATACTAGGAACACCGGGGAGCTGTTTTTT. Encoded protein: CASSPHTRNTGELFF.

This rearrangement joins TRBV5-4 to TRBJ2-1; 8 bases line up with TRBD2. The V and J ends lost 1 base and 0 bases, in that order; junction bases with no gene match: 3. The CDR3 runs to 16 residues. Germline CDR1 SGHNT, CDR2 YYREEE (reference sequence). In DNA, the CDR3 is TGTGCCAGCAGCTTGTCTGGACTAGCCTCCTACAATGAGCAGTTCTTC. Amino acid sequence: CASSLSGLASYNEQFF.